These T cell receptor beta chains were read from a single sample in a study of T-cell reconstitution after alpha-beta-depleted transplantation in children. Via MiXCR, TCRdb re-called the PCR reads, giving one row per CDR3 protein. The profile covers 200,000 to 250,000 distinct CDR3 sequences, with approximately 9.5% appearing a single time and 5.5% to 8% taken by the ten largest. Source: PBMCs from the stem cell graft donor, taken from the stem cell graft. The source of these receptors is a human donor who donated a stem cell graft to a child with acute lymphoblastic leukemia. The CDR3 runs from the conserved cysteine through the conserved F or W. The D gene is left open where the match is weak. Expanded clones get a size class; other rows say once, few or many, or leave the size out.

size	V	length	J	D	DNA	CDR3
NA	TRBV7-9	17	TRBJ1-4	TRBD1	TGTGCCAGCAGCTCGACAGGGGGAATAAAAACTAATGAAAAACTGTTTTTT	CASSSTGGIKTNEKLFF
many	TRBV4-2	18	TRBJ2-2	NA	TGTGCCAGCAGCCAAGATCGAGGGGGGACTACCTATGTCGGGGAGCTGTTTTTT	CASSQDRGGTTYVGELFF
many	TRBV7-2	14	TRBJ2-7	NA	TGTGCCAGCAGCTTGGGGACTGCTAACTACGAGCAGTACTTC	CASSLGTANYEQYF
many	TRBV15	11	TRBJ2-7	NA	TGTGCCACCAGCATGAGCTACGAGCAGTACTTC	CATSMSYEQYF
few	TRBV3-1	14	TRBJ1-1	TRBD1	TGTGCCAGCAGCCATCAAGACACAACAGGGGAACCTTTCTTT	CASSHQDTTGEPFF
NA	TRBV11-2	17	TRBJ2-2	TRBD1	TGTGCCAGCAGCGTCCCCATGGGACAGACGAACACCGGGGAGCTGTTTTTT	CASSVPMGQTNTGELFF
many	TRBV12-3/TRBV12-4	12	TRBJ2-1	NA	TGTGCCAGCAGCCCCTCAACCAGGGAGCAGTTCTTC	CASSPSTREQFF
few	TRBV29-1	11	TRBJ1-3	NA	TGCAGCGTCGAGTGGGGAAACACCATATATTTT	CSVEWGNTIYF
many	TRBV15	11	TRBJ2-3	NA	TGTGCCACCAGTTGGGACGATACGCAGTATTTT	CATSWDDTQYF
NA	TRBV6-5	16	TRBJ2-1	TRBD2	TGTGCCAGCAGTTACTTAAGCGGGGGGGACGACAATGAGCAGTTCTTC	CASSYLSGGDDNEQFF
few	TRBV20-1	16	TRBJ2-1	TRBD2	TGCAGTGCTAGTGCCTTGGCGGGGGGGTCCAACAATGAGCAGTTCTTC	CSASALAGGSNNEQFF
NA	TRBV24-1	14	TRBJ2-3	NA	TGTGCCACCAGCGAAACAGGGTCCACAGATACGCAGTATTTT	CATSETGSTDTQYF
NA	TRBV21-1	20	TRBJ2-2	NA	NA	CASSKRGLAGDLRTPGSCFF
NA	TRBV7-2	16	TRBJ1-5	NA	TGTGCCAGCAGCTTATCCGCGGCGGTCAGCAATCAGCCCCAGCATTTT	CASSLSAAVSNQPQHF
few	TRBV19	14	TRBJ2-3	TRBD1	TGTGCCAGTAGTACACGGACAGGGTCAGATACGCAGTATTTT	CASSTRTGSDTQYF
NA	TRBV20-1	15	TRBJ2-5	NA	TGCAGTGTTTCCCGCAGGGCAACATACCAAGAGACCCAGTACTTC	CSVSRRATYQETQYF
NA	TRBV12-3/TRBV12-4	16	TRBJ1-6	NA	TGTGCCAGCAGCACGACAATGAGGAAGAATAATTCACCCCTCCACTTT	CASSTTMRKNNSPLHF
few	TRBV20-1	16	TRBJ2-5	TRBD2	TGCAGTGCCGGACGAGCGGGGTCTGGTTTCCAAGAGACCCAGTACTTC	CSAGRAGSGFQETQYF
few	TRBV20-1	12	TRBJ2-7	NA	TGCAGTGCTAGAGCTCGGCGAGCCGAGCAGTACTTC	CSARARRAEQYF
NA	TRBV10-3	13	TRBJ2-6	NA	TGTGCCATGGCGCTCTCTGGGGCCAACGTCCTGACTTTC	CAMALSGANVLTF
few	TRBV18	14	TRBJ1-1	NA	TGTGCCAGCTCACGGACAGCCGATGTCGCTGAAGCTTTCTTT	CASSRTADVAEAFF
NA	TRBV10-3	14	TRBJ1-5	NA	TGTGCCATCAGTGTAGAGGGTTCCCATCAGCCCCAGCATTTT	CAISVEGSHQPQHF
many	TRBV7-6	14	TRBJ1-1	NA	TGTGCCAGCAGCTTGCAGGGGTCGGACACTGAAGCTTTCTTT	CASSLQGSDTEAFF
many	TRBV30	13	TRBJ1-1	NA	TGTGCCTGGAGTGTAGGGTTTGGGACTGAAGCTTTCTTT	CAWSVGFGTEAFF
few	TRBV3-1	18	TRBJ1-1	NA	TGTGCCAGCAGCCAACTGATCCAGGTGACGAACAGAAAGACTGAAGCTTTCTTT	CASSQLIQVTNRKTEAFF
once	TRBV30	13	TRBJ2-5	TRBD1	TGTGCCTGGGCCCGGACAGGGCTAAAGACCCAGTACTTC	CAWARTGLKTQYF